The sequence of this T cell receptor beta chain was determined in a study of T cells after yellow fever vaccination. TCRdb used MiXCR to reprocess the 5' RACE reads, holding one entry per CDR3 protein. The data hold about 14,000 distinct CDR3 sequences, with approximately 6.8% observed a single time. This receptor was obtained from a man aged 18 to 30 who received the YFV17D yellow fever vaccine. The input for sequencing was PBMCs, either bulk or a sorted T-cell subset (CD4+, CD8+, memory, or dextramer-sorted; not recorded which), taken on the day of the yellow fever booster vaccination.

CDR3 sequence reads: CASSSSGGPQYF. CDR3 DNA: TGTGCCAGCAGTTCCAGCGGGGGCCCGCAGTATTTT. The chain has TRBV6-2 or TRBV6-3 and TRBJ2-3; 8 nucleotides align to TRBD2. The CDR3 length is 12 residues. Looked up from germline, CDR1 is MNHEY and CDR2 is SVGEGT. J gave up 10 bases and V 4 bases, and 4 bases lay outside the gene matches.